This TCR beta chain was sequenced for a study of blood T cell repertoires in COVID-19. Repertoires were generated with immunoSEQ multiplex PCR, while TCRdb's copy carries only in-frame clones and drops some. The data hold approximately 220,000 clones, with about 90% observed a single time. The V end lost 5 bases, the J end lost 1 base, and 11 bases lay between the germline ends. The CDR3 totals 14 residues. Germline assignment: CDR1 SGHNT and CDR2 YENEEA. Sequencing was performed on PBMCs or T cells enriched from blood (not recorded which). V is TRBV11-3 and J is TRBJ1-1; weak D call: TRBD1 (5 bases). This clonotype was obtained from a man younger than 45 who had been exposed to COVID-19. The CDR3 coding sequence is TGTGCCAGCAGCCCTCACGGGGGGAACACTGAAGCTTTCTTT. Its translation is CASSPHGGNTEAFF.